A selection of T cell receptor beta chains follows, all from one sample in a study of blood T cells in healthy people across ages. TCRdb called the 5' RACE reads again in MiXCR, with one record for every CDR3 protein. The sample contains approximately 730,000 distinct CDR3 sequences, about 42% of which appear only once. The sample comprised blood. Receptor source: a woman aged 55-75 years in good health. CDR3s include the opening cysteine and the closing phenylalanine or tryptophan. Fields, in order: CDR3 protein, CDR3 DNA, J gene, D gene, clone size, V gene. A D gene is named only where the DNA matches it firmly. Some rows mark clone size as missing; the rest say once, few, many or name a class of expanded clone.

CSAQDAGGYNEQFF TGCAGTGCTCAGGATGCCGGGGGCTACAATGAGCAGTTCTTC TRBJ2-1 . . TRBV20-1
CAISEEGSYSPLHF TGTGCCATCAGTGAGGAGGGTTCTTATTCACCCCTCCACTTT TRBJ1-6 . . TRBV10-3
CASSLASGQVYEQYF TGTGCCAGCAGCTTAGCTAGCGGGCAGGTCTACGAGCAGTACTTC TRBJ2-7 TRBD2 many TRBV7-2
CASSLFIGTGINEQFF TGTGCCAGCAGCTTGTTTATTGGGACAGGGATAAATGAGCAGTTCTTC TRBJ2-1 TRBD1 few TRBV5-6
CASRRRQGAIGEQFF TGTGCCAGCAGGAGGAGACAGGGGGCAATTGGTGAGCAGTTCTTC TRBJ2-1 TRBD1 many TRBV12-3/TRBV12-4
CASSIQVDSYEQYF TGTGCCAGCAGCATTCAGGTGGACTCCTACGAGCAGTACTTC TRBJ2-7 . few TRBV11-2
CASSQGNGGKETQYF TGTGCCAGCAGCCAAGGGAACGGTGGAAAAGAGACCCAGTACTTC TRBJ2-5 . few TRBV4-2
CASRLYEGLLNEQFF TGTGCCAGCAGACTCTACGAGGGTCTCTTGAATGAGCAGTTCTTC TRBJ2-1 . few TRBV6-6
CASRWEGLSSYEQYF TGTGCCAGCAGATGGGAGGGTCTCAGCTCCTACGAGCAGTACTTC TRBJ2-7 TRBD2 . TRBV25-1
CASSHRASPLHF TGTGCCAGCAGCCACCGGGCCTCACCCCTCCACTTT TRBJ1-6 . . TRBV6-6
CASSPGQGEVDNEQFF TGTGCCAGCAGCCCTGGACAGGGGGAGGTGGACAATGAGCAGTTCTTC TRBJ2-1 TRBD1 . TRBV7-2
CASRVQRSTDTQYF TGTGCCAGCCGCGTCCAGCGTAGCACAGATACGCAGTATTTT TRBJ2-3 . . TRBV6-6
CASSIRDGGYEQYF TGTGCCAGTAGTATAAGGGACGGAGGGTACGAGCAGTACTTC TRBJ2-7 . few TRBV19
CASSQGLPGQRGTQYF TGCGCCAGCAGCCAAGGCCTACCGGGACAGCGTGGGACCCAGTACTTC TRBJ2-5 TRBD1 few TRBV4-3
CASSRLSGGTDTQYF TGTGCCAGCAGCCGACTTAGCGGGGGCACAGATACGCAGTATTTT TRBJ2-3 TRBD2 . TRBV7-8
CSSPVKSGAWNEQYF TGCAGCTCCCCCGTTAAAAGCGGGGCCTGGAATGAGCAGTACTTC TRBJ2-7 TRBD2 few TRBV29-1
CASSQAGKSSYEQYF TGCGCCAGCAGCCAAGCGGGGAAGAGCTCCTACGAGCAGTACTTC TRBJ2-7 . . TRBV4-3
CASSLEASQGTQYF TGTGCCAGCAGCTTAGAAGCCTCCCAGGGTACGCAGTATTTT TRBJ2-3 . many TRBV7-2
CATGWETGTGNEQYF TGTGCCACCGGATGGGAAACCGGGACAGGGAACGAGCAGTACTTC TRBJ2-7 TRBD1 few TRBV6-6
CSAYNSGRYSTDTQYF TGCAGTGCATATAACAGCGGGAGATACAGCACAGATACGCAGTATTTT TRBJ2-3 TRBD2 few TRBV20-1
CSVPGQGYEQYF TGCAGTGTTCCGGGACAGGGCTACGAGCAGTACTTC TRBJ2-7 TRBD1 few TRBV20-1
CASSPAPPNYGYTF TGTGCCAGCTCACCAGCCCCCCCTAACTATGGCTACACCTTC TRBJ1-2 . . TRBV18
CAGSPLTPYNEQFF TGTGCCGGCTCACCACTGACACCGTACAATGAGCAGTTCTTC TRBJ2-1 . . TRBV18
CSARALQGEGSNQPQHF TGCAGTGCCCGAGCTCTACAGGGGGAAGGGAGCAATCAGCCCCAGCATTTT TRBJ1-5 TRBD1 . TRBV20-1
CSASLVTGDEQYF TGCAGTGCTAGCCTTGTGACAGGGGACGAGCAGTACTTC TRBJ2-7 TRBD1 few TRBV20-1
CASSLGKASGTTYEQYF TGCGCCAGCAGCTTAGGAAAGGCTAGCGGGACCACCTACGAGCAGTACTTC TRBJ2-7 TRBD2 . TRBV5-1
CASSLSEEGYEQYF TGTGCCAGCAGCTTAAGTGAAGAGGGCTACGAGCAGTACTTC TRBJ2-7 . . TRBV7-3
CASSLFPTGSGEYGYTF TGTGCCAGCAGCCTATTCCCGACAGGGTCGGGGGAGTATGGCTACACCTTC TRBJ1-2 TRBD1 . TRBV28
CASSQGGYNEQFF TGTGCCAGCAGCCAGGGAGGCTACAATGAGCAGTTCTTC TRBJ2-1 . few TRBV3-1
CASSPPGTDDSTQHF TGCGCCAGCAGCCCGCCCGGGACAGATGACTCGACCCAGCATTTT TRBJ1-5 TRBD1 . TRBV4-1
CASSSFISGGVAYEQYF TGTGCCAGCAGCTCCTTTATATCGGGGGGGGTAGCCTACGAGCAGTACTTC TRBJ2-7 TRBD2 . TRBV7-6
CASSLDGGASVDTQYF TGTGCCAGCAGCTTAGATGGCGGCGCGAGTGTTGATACGCAGTATTTT TRBJ2-3 . . TRBV7-3
CASSEDRDGYTF TGTGCCAGCAGTGAAGACAGGGACGGCTACACCTTC TRBJ1-2 . . TRBV2